The 8 T cell receptor delta chains in this list originate from one sample, sequenced in a study of gamma-delta T cells after stem cell transplantation. TCRdb called clones from the RT-PCR reads again using CATT. Of about 1,900 delta-chain clones in the sample, around 14% were seen once. Sequenced input: gamma-delta T cells. The receptors were gathered from a human donor. It is not recorded whose cells these are; they may come from a transplant donor.

V and J are TRDV1 and TRDJ1; the match to TRDD2 covers 7 bases. The CDR3 consists of 25 residues. In germline, CDR1 is TSWWSYY, CDR2 QGS. The V and J ends lost 3 bases and 2 bases, in that order; junction bases with no gene match: 36. CDR3 DNA: TGTGCTCTTGGGGATCGATTTTCCTACGAAGCGAAGCTCTTCTACCAACCGACAGGGACCGATAAACTCATCTTT. It is translated as CALGDRFSYEAKLFYQPTGTDKLIF.

By share, this clone counts as large (0.1 to 1%). Other DNA sequences from this sample encode an identical CDR3 as well. The chain joins TRDV2 to TRDJ3, with D uncertain. The CDR3 is 18 amino acids. Trimming took 0 bases from V and 0 from J, leaving 11 bases between them. Germline CDR1 reads GEAIGNYY; CDR2 reads EKD. The CDR3 sequence: CACDTGGPFSWDTRQMFF. CDR3 bases: TGTGCCTGTGACACCGGTGGGCCATTCTCCTGGGACACCCGACAGATGTTTTTC.

About this clone: A far larger clone lies a single base away; this is likely a read error. Other DNA sequences in this sample translate to the same CDR3. This chain joins TRDV2 and TRDJ2, with TRDD3 matching over 12 bases. V shed 7 bases, J shed 7 bases, and the junction held 24 bases outside the gene matches. CDR3 length: 20 amino acids. Germline CDR1 reads GEAIGNYY; CDR2 reads EKD. CDR3 protein: CACDPISLVLGDTNKAQLFF. The CDR3 region has the DNA TGTGCCTGCGACCCCATAAGTCTCGTACTGGGGGATACCAATAAAGCACAACTCTTCTTT.

With respect to this clone: The same CDR3 also results from other DNA sequences found in this sample. In nucleotides, the CDR3 is TGTGCCTGTGACACCTGGGACACCCGACAGATGTTTTTC. The encoded protein is CACDTWDTRQMFF. This chain links TRDV2 with TRDJ3; D is unresolved. The CDR3 sequence is 13 residues long. Trimming shortened V by 0 bases and J by 4 bases, and 0 bases separated the two germline ends. Germline assignment: CDR1 GEAIGNYY and CDR2 EKD.

On this clone: A read error may account for a junction end that differs from germline. The rearrangement uses TRDV2 and TRDJ2; 12 bases line up with TRDD3. The CDR3 totals 14 residues. Germline V gene sequence: CDR1 GEAIGNYY, CDR2 EKD. The CDR3 sequence: CACDVLGDTARLFF. As DNA, the CDR3 is TGTGCCTGTGACGTACTGGGGGATACAGCACGACTCTTCTTT.

This clone has more than one count but fewer than ten. J is TRDJ1 and V is TRDV2; D is unclear. The J gene, missing from TCRdb, was assigned here through DNA to germline matching. The CDR3 spans 18 residues. CDR1 and CDR2 (germline): GEAIGNYY, EKD. Between the trimmed V and J ends, which lost 1 base and 0 bases, there was a span of 20 bases. In DNA form, the CDR3 reads TGTGCCTGTGACACAGGTCCGACCCGTGACTCTTACACCGATAAACTCATCTTT. Translated, it gives CACDTGPTRDSYTDKLIF.

In regard to this clone: At one boundary the junction diverges from the germline segment, which might be a read error. The chain uses TRDV2 and TRDJ1; a possible D gene is TRDD3 (5 bases). Since TCRdb gives no J gene, matching the DNA to germline was used here to assign it. Germline CDR1 GEAIGNYY, CDR2 EKD. This CDR3 is 18 amino acids long. Here the CDR3 reads CACETRTNTGISTYKLIF. CDR3 in DNA: TGTGCCTGTGAGACTAGGACCAATACAGGGATCAGCACCTATAAACTCATCTTT.

This clone was seen a handful of times. This chain joins TRDV2 and TRDJ1, with 9 bases matching TRDD3. TCRdb is silent on the J gene; assignment here came from matching the DNA to germline. In germline, CDR1 is GEAIGNYY, CDR2 EKD. This CDR3 has 23 residues. Trimming cost V 0 bases and J 1 base; bases outside gene matches: 26. The CDR3 DNA reads TGTGCCTGTGACACCGTCACGACCTACGGGGGTGGGGATACGACAAAGTCCACCGATAAACTCATCTTT. Translating it yields CACDTVTTYGGGDTTKSTDKLIF.